Each of the 31 T cell receptor beta chains below was sequenced from the same sample in a study of blood T cell repertoires in COVID-19. The table came from immunoSEQ multiplex PCR; TCRdb's copy has only in-frame clones and leaves some out. The sample includes more than 200,000 clones, 82% of them seen just once. Sequenced: peripheral blood. Receptors were obtained from a woman older than 75 with COVID-19, enrolled during active disease.

Concerning this clone itself: The sample has other DNA sequences that encode this CDR3 too. The gene calls are TRBV12-3 or TRBV12-4 and TRBJ2-5; D is undetermined. This CDR3 is built from 11 residues. V lost 4 bases to trimming and J lost 5 bases, with 5 bases between them. The CDR3 region has the DNA TGTGCCAGCAGTTCCCTGGAGACCCAGTACTTC. This sequence encodes CASSSLETQYF.

The rearrangement links TRBV5-5 to TRBJ2-6; a possible D gene is TRBD1 (5 bases). Trimming removed 3 bases at V and 2 bases at J, with 9 bases between. There are 15 residues in the CDR3. Germline loops: CDR1 SGHKS, CDR2 YYEKEE (reference sequence). CDR3: CASSSGLAGANVLTF. CDR3 nucleotides: TGTGCCAGCAGCTCAGGGTTAGCTGGGGCCAACGTCCTGACTTTC.

Many counts were recorded for this clone. The J gene is TRBJ1-2, the V gene TRBV7-9, with D perhaps TRBD1 (5 bases). This CDR3 comprises 16 residues. Trimming removed 2 bases at V and 4 bases at J, with 17 bases between. CDR1 is SEHNR and CDR2 is FQNEAQ in the germline V gene (reference sequence). The CDR3 region is CASSLRELPGGYGYTF. CDR3 in DNA: TGTGCCAGCAGCTTAAGAGAGTTACCGGGGGGCTATGGCTACACCTTC.

This clone was seen a handful of times. The chain carries TRBV2 and TRBJ1-1; unclear D gene. The CDR3 has 14 residues. Trimming cost V 7 bases and J 6 bases, with 18 bases left between them. CDR1 and CDR2 (germline): SNHLY, FYNNEI. DNA for the CDR3: TGTGCCAGCACCTCACGCGAGAAAAGCGCTGAAGCTTTCTTT. Its protein product is CASTSREKSAEAFF.

The chain is built from TRBV5-1 and TRBJ2-6, with TRBD1 matching 7 bases. Germline-derived CDR1 and CDR2 are SGHRS and YFSETQ. This CDR3 comprises 15 residues. With V trimmed by 5 bases and J by 0 bases, 2 bases remained unmatched. The CDR3 reads CASRGQFSGANVLTF. For the CDR3, the DNA is TGCGCCAGCAGGGGACAGTTCTCTGGGGCCAACGTCCTGACTTTC.

V and J are TRBV19 and TRBJ2-2; 11 bases map to TRBD2. The CDR3 has 17 residues. J lost 2 bases, V lost 3 bases, and 5 bases had no gene match. Germline V gene lookup returns CDR1 LNHDA and CDR2 SQIVND (reference sequence). Here the CDR3 reads CASSIWLAGGNTGELFF. The CDR3, as DNA: TGTGCCAGTAGTATTTGGCTAGCGGGGGGCAACACCGGGGAGCTGTTTTTT.

This sequence joins TRBV20-1 and TRBJ2-5; no reliable D call. CDR1 and CDR2 (germline): DFQATT, SNEGSKA (reference sequence). Trimming removed 3 bases from V and 3 bases from J, with 5 bases in between. The length of the CDR3 is 11 residues. The CDR3 DNA follows: TGCAGTGCTAGCCCAAAAGAGACCCAGTACTTC. It is translated as CSASPKETQYF.

V usage is TRBV7-2 and J usage is TRBJ1-1; the D is unclear. Between the trimmed V and J ends, which lost 5 bases and 2 bases, there was a span of 15 bases. The CDR3 sequence is 15 residues long. Germline loops: CDR1 SGHTA, CDR2 FQGNSA. CDR3 DNA sequence: TGTGCCAGCAGCCCCCAGGATCTCCTCAACACTGAAGCTTTCTTT. Translation: CASSPQDLLNTEAFF.

This clone was counted once. The gene calls are TRBV19 and TRBJ1-5; no definite D call. Between the trimmed V and J ends, which lost 1 base and 1 base, there was a span of 8 bases. The CDR3 length is 15 residues. Germline CDR1 and CDR2: LNHDA and SQIVND (reference sequence). The DNA of the CDR3 is TGTGCCAGTAGTATAGGAGGAAACAGCAATCAGCCCCAGCATTTT. It encodes CASSIGGNSNQPQHF. Together with reference TRBV19 and TRBJ1-5, the CDR3 gives the full variable domain: DGGITQSPKYLFRKEGQNVTLSCEQNLNHDAMYWYRQDPGQGLRLIYYSQIVNDFQKGDIAEGYSVSREKKESFPLTVTSAQKNPTAFYLCASSIGGNSNQPQHFGDGTRLSIL.

This sequence joins TRBV18 and TRBJ2-7; D is ambiguous. The germline V gene has CDR1 KGHSH and CDR2 LQKENI. This CDR3 comprises 13 residues. V dropped 4 bases and J dropped 0 bases, with 7 bases sitting between them. This CDR3 is CASSLYSSYEQYF. In DNA form, the CDR3 reads TGTGCCAGCTCACTATACAGCTCCTACGAGCAGTACTTC.

The V call is TRBV6-5, the J call TRBJ1-2; 7 positions agree with TRBD1. Germline lookup yields CDR1 MNHEY and CDR2 SVGAGI. This CDR3 has 15 amino acids. The J segment lost 8 bases and the V segment lost 0 bases, leaving 9 bases of the junction unmatched. CDR3 residues: CASSYSNQGDGGYTF. CDR3 in DNA: TGTGCCAGCAGTTACTCGAACCAGGGGGACGGAGGCTACACCTTC.

Only a few counts were recorded for this clone. The rearrangement links TRBV6-5 to TRBJ1-2; 8 nucleotides line up with TRBD1. This CDR3 is 15 amino acids long. Germline CDR1 is MNHEY and CDR2 is SVGAGI. After removal of 5 bases from V and 4 bases from J, the junction contained 9 bases not matched to a gene. The CDR3 DNA reads TGTGCCAGCAGTCAGGACCGACAGGGGAGCTATGGCTACACCTTC. It specifies CASSQDRQGSYGYTF.

The rearrangement joins TRBV28 to TRBJ1-2, with 9 positions matching TRBD1. The germline V gene has CDR1 MDHEN and CDR2 SYDVKM. V lost 6 bases, J lost 4 bases, and 6 bases stayed unmatched. There are 14 residues in the CDR3. The CDR3 coding sequence is TGTGCCAGCAGAAAGGACAGGGGCGCCTATGGCTACACCTTC. Its protein product is CASRKDRGAYGYTF.

The genes are TRBV30 and TRBJ1-1; a possible D gene is TRBD1 (5 bases). Germline CDR1 reads GTSNPN; CDR2 reads SVGIG (reference sequence). V gave up 1 base and J gave up 4 bases, with 13 bases separating them. The CDR3 has 14 amino acids. CDR3 sequence reads: CAWSEIQVFTEAFF. CDR3 bases: TGTGCCTGGAGTGAAATACAGGTGTTCACTGAAGCTTTCTTT.

The rearrangement joins TRBV28 to TRBJ1-2; 8 positions agree with TRBD1. Germline lookup yields CDR1 MDHEN and CDR2 SYDVKM. Trimming took 3 bases from V and 4 from J; bases not matched to a gene: 7. The CDR3 totals 15 residues. The DNA of the CDR3 is TGTGCCAGCAGTTTCCGGGACAGGCCATCCTATGGCTACACCTTC. It translates to CASSFRDRPSYGYTF.

In this sample, this clone turned up a few times. The chain carries TRBV7-9 and TRBJ2-3; 16 bases align to TRBD2. Germline assignment: CDR1 SEHNR and CDR2 FQNEAQ (reference sequence). The length of the CDR3 is 17 residues. V was pared by 4 bases and J by 4 bases, with 5 bases of the junction left unmatched. The CDR3 loop reads CASSSGTSGRGSDTQYF. The DNA for the CDR3 is TGTGCCAGCAGCTCCGGGACTAGCGGGAGGGGATCAGATACGCAGTATTTT.

This clone was recorded at least ten times. The V gene is TRBV7-2, the J gene TRBJ2-3, with 7 bases that match TRBD2. The CDR3 is made up of 19 amino acids. Trimming cost V 4 bases and J 4 bases; bases outside gene matches: 20. Germline-derived CDR1 and CDR2 are SGHTA and FQGNSA. The CDR3 nucleotides are TGTGCCAGCAGCTCCCCCGGGACTCAGCTGGGAGGGACGGCAGATACGCAGTATTTT. Translation gives CASSSPGTQLGGTADTQYF.

The V and J genes are TRBV4-3 and TRBJ1-2; 10 nucleotides agree with TRBD1. V lost 3 bases, J lost 7 bases, and 8 bases stayed unmatched. CDR1 is LGHNA, CDR2 YSLEER, per germline. CDR3 length: 15 residues. DNA of the CDR3: TGCGCCAGCAGCCATCTCGGGACAGGGGCGATTGGCTACACCTTC. This translates into CASSHLGTGAIGYTF.

The CDR3 sequence: CASSSTVKGGNQPQHF. The CDR3 DNA reads TGTGCCAGCAGTTCAACCGTTAAAGGGGGAAATCAGCCCCAGCATTTT. The chain employs TRBV27 and TRBJ1-5; possible D gene TRBD1, 6 bases. CDR3 length equals 16 residues. CDR1 MNHEY and CDR2 SMNVEV come from the germline V gene (reference sequence). The ends were cut back, 4 bases at V and 4 bases at J, with 17 bases in the middle.

This clone was detected only a few times. The genes are TRBV28 and TRBJ1-4, with 9 nucleotides matching TRBD1. The V and J ends lost 3 bases and 7 bases, in that order; junction bases with no gene match: 6. From germline, CDR1 is MDHEN and CDR2 SYDVKM. The CDR3 is made up of 15 amino acids. The chain's CDR3 is CASSFIGTGSEKLFF. The CDR3 region has the DNA TGTGCCAGCAGTTTTATAGGGACAGGGAGTGAAAAACTGTTTTTT.

The chain is built from TRBV5-1 and TRBJ1-1, with D possibly TRBD1 on 6 matching bases. Germline V CDR1 and CDR2: SGHRS, YFSETQ. V was pared by 0 bases and J by 7 bases, with 10 bases between. The CDR3 has 13 amino acids. CDR3 bases: TGCGCCAGCAGCTTGGATTCAGGGGTTGAAGCTTTCTTT. Translation gives CASSLDSGVEAFF.

DNA of the CDR3: TGTGCCAGCAGAAGTGCAGGGGGACCTAACTATGGCTACACCTTC. Translated, it gives CASRSAGGPNYGYTF. The chain links TRBV6-5 to TRBJ1-2, with TRBD1 matching 7 bases. V was clipped by 6 bases and J by 0 bases; unmatched bases: 7. The length of the CDR3 is 15 residues. The V gene's germline CDR1 is MNHEY and CDR2 SVGAGI.

This chain uses TRBV6-6 with TRBJ2-3, with 7 positions matching TRBD2. CDR1 and CDR2 from the germline V gene are MNHNY and SVGAGI (reference sequence). V shed 8 bases and J 0 bases; nucleotides not matched to a gene: 5. The CDR3 is 14 residues long. The CDR3 region has the DNA TGTGCCAGCGGGGGGGAAGGAAGCACAGATACGCAGTATTTT. Translated: CASGGEGSTDTQYF.

The chain couples TRBV12-3 or TRBV12-4 to TRBJ2-6, with D hard to call. The CDR3 contains 12 residues. Trimming removed 3 bases at V and 5 bases at J, with 2 bases between. Here the CDR3 DNA reads TGTGCCAGCAGTTTCAGGGCCAACGTCCTGACTTTC. It specifies CASSFRANVLTF.

The CDR3 sequence: CASRRQGMDNQPQHF. The CDR3 DNA reads as TGCGCCAGCAGGAGACAGGGAATGGACAATCAGCCCCAGCATTTT. This chain connects TRBV10-1 to TRBJ1-5, with 7 bases aligning to TRBD1. The ends lost 6 bases at V and 3 bases at J; junction bases unmatched: 8. This CDR3 is built from 15 residues. CDR1 and CDR2 (germline): WNHNN, SYGVQD (reference sequence).

J is TRBJ1-1 and V is TRBV11-2, with D possibly being TRBD1 (5 bases). The CDR3 covers 14 residues. CDR1 and CDR2 from the germline V gene are SGHAT and FQNNGV. V dropped 1 base and J dropped 7 bases, with 13 bases sitting between them. The CDR3 reads CASSLVRGLGEAFF. The CDR3 DNA reads TGTGCCAGCAGCTTAGTAAGGGGTCTTGGTGAAGCTTTCTTT.

The V call is TRBV3-1 (or the pseudogene TRBV3-2), the J call TRBJ2-3, with D maybe TRBD2 (6 bases). Germline V lookup: CDR1 LGHDT, CDR2 YNNKEL (reference sequence). V lost 0 bases, J lost 1 base, and 11 bases lay in between. This CDR3 spans 16 amino acids. The CDR3 here is CASSQDAGTRTDTQYF. DNA for the CDR3: TGTGCCAGCAGCCAAGACGCGGGGACTCGCACAGATACGCAGTATTTT.

The chain recombines TRBV18 with TRBJ1-2, with 10 bases that match TRBD1. Germline V gene lookup returns CDR1 KGHSH and CDR2 LQKENI. V dropped 6 bases and J dropped 4; count of bases not matched to a gene: 8. CDR3 length: 15 amino acids. CDR3 region: CASSEGTGDPYGYTF. The CDR3 DNA follows: TGTGCCAGCTCGGAAGGGACAGGGGACCCCTATGGCTACACCTTC.

The rearrangement joins TRBV29-1 to TRBJ1-5, with D maybe TRBD1 (6 bases). V was pared by 5 bases and J by 0 bases, with 11 bases between. Germline CDR1 reads SQVTM; CDR2 reads ANQGSEA. This CDR3 comprises 14 residues. CDR3 nucleotide sequence: TGCAGCGTTTCAGGGGACTATAGCAATCAGCCCCAGCATTTT. Its protein product is CSVSGDYSNQPQHF.

This clone has more than one count but fewer than ten. The chain uses TRBV7-2 and TRBJ2-7, with D tentatively TRBD2 (5 bases). The V gene lost 5 bases and the J gene lost 3 bases, with 14 bases spanning the gap. This CDR3 comprises 14 residues. In germline, CDR1 is SGHTA, CDR2 FQGNSA. This chain's CDR3 is CASSPNWSGYEQYF. The DNA of the CDR3 is TGTGCCAGCAGCCCAAATTGGAGCGGCTACGAGCAGTACTTC.

The gene calls are TRBV5-4 and TRBJ1-2, with 12 bases matching TRBD1. V was pared by 3 bases and J by 4 bases, with 4 bases of the junction left unmatched. CDR1 and CDR2 from the germline V gene are SGHNT and YYREEE (reference sequence). This CDR3 contains 15 residues. The CDR3 region is CASSSGTGGFYGYTF. The CDR3 DNA follows: TGTGCCAGCAGCTCCGGGACAGGGGGCTTCTATGGCTACACCTTC.